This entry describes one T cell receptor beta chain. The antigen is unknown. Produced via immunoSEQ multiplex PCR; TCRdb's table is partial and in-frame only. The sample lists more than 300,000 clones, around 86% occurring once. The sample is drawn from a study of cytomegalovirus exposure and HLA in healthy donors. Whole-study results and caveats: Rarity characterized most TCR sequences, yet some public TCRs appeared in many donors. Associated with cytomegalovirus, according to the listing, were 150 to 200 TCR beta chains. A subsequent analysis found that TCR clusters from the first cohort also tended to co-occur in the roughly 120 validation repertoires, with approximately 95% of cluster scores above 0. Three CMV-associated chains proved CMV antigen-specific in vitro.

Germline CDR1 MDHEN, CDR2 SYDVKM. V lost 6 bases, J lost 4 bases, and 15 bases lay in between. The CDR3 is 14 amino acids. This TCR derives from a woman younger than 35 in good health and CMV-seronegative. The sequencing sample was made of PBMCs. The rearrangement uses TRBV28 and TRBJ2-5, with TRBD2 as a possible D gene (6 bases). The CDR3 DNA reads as TGTGCCAGCAGACCCTATCCGGGAGTAGAGACCCAGTACTTC. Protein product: CASRPYPGVETQYF.